Listed here are 24 T cell receptor beta chains from one sample, sequenced in a study of CD8 T cells in Susac syndrome. The authors reverse transcribed about 0.5 to 1 ug RNA with random hexamers. MiXCR was run by TCRdb on the immunoSEQ multiplex PCR reads, yielding one entry per CDR3 protein. The data contain about 76,000 distinct CDR3 sequences, approximately 94% of them singletons. The sequenced material came from CD8+ T cells from PBMCs. Every receptor here comes from a human donor with Susac syndrome.

This chain links TRBV20-1 with TRBJ2-5; no clear D gene. This CDR3 has 11 amino acids. Per the germline V gene, CDR1 is DFQATT and CDR2 is SNEGSKA (reference sequence). Between the trimmed V and J ends, which lost 5 bases and 2 bases, there was a span of 6 bases. CDR3 residues: CSALIQETQYF. CDR3 DNA sequence: TGCAGTGCTCTGATACAAGAGACCCAGTACTTC.

In this sample, this clonotype turned up once. J is TRBJ2-1 and V is TRBV7-9; no firm D call. The CDR3 totals 14 residues. Germline CDR1 SEHNR, CDR2 FQNEAQ (reference sequence). V dropped 1 base and J dropped 3 bases, with 7 bases sitting between them. CDR3 DNA: TGTGCCAGCAGCTTAGTGTACAGCTACAATGAGCAGTTCTTC. Protein: CASSLVYSYNEQFF. Complete variable domain (other parts from reference TRBV7-9 and TRBJ2-1): DTGVSQNPRHKITKRGQNVTFRCDPISEHNRLYWYRQTLGQGPEFLTYFQNEAQLEKSRLLSDRFSAERPKGSFSTLEIQRTEQGDSAMYLCASSLVYSYNEQFFGPGTRLTVL.

The rearrangement joins TRBV15 to TRBJ1-1, with 8 bases lining up with TRBD1. The CDR3 length is 15 residues. Trimming removed 4 bases from V and 5 bases from J; junction bases left unmatched: 9. Germline assignment: CDR1 LNHNV and CDR2 YYDKDF (reference sequence). CDR3 sequence reads: CATSNRDRLGTEAFF. CDR3 in DNA: TGTGCCACCAGCAACCGGGACAGGCTGGGGACTGAAGCTTTCTTT.

V gene TRBV11-3 combines with J gene TRBJ2-2; 8 bases are a match to TRBD1. CDR3 length equals 13 residues. With 5 bases clipped from V and 5 bases from J, the junction kept 1 base outside the gene matches. Looked up from germline, CDR1 is SGHNT and CDR2 is YENEEA. The CDR3 region is CASSRDRTGELFF. In DNA form, the CDR3 reads TGTGCCAGCAGCCGGGACAGGACCGGGGAGCTGTTTTTT. Full variable domain (rest looked up from reference TRBV11-3 and TRBJ2-2): EAGVVQSPRYKIIEKKQPVAFWCNPISGHNTLYWYLQNLGQGPELLIRYENEEAVDDSQLPKDRFSAERLKGVDSTLKIQPAELGDSAVYLCASSRDRTGELFFGEGSRLTVL.

V and J are TRBV11-2 and TRBJ1-1; possibly TRBD1 for D (6 bases). The germline gives CDR1 SGHAT, CDR2 FQNNGV. This CDR3 comprises 12 residues. V lost 4 bases and J 6 bases, leaving 9 bases between the germline ends. The CDR3 nucleotides read TGTGCCAGCAGCTGGGGACAATCTGAAGCTTTCTTT. Amino acid sequence: CASSWGQSEAFF. Filled out from reference TRBV11-2 and TRBJ1-1, the complete variable domain reads EAGVAQSPRYKIIEKRQSVAFWCNPISGHATLYWYQQILGQGPKLLIQFQNNGVVDDSQLPKDRFSAERLKGVDSTLKIQPAKLEDSAVYLCASSWGQSEAFFGQGTRLTVV.

The chain recombines TRBV12-3 or TRBV12-4 with TRBJ2-1; D may be TRBD1 or TRBD2 (5 bases each). This CDR3 is built from 15 residues. Between the trimmed V and J ends, which lost 1 base and 3 bases, there was a span of 10 bases. CDR3 region: CASSLGAGSYNEQFF. CDR3 bases: TGTGCCAGCAGTTTAGGGGCAGGGAGCTACAATGAGCAGTTCTTC.

The genes are TRBV19 and TRBJ1-3, with 10 bases fitting TRBD1. Germline V gene sequence: CDR1 LNHDA, CDR2 SQIVND (reference sequence). Germline trimming cut 5 bases from V and 9 bases from J; bases unmatched to any gene: 10. The CDR3 is 15 residues long. The CDR3 loop reads CASSDPGQGRGTIYF. The DNA for the CDR3 is TGTGCCAGTAGTGACCCGGGACAGGGGAGAGGCACCATATATTTT.

This chain connects TRBV5-4 to TRBJ1-1; D remains unclear. V lost 1 base and J 5 bases, leaving 9 bases between the germline ends. Germline-derived CDR1 and CDR2 are SGHNT and YYREEE (reference sequence). The CDR3 consists of 13 residues. The CDR3 nucleotides are TGTGCCAGCAGCTTGAGTTGGAGTACTGAAGCTTTCTTT. This encodes CASSLSWSTEAFF. Full variable domain (missing parts from reference TRBV5-4 and TRBJ1-1): ETGVTQSPTHLIKTRGQQVTLRCSSQSGHNTVSWYQQALGQGPQFIFQYYREEENGRGNFPPRFSGLQFPNYSSELNVNALELDDSALYLCASSLSWSTEAFFGQGTRLTVV.

The rearrangement uses TRBV19 and TRBJ1-5, with TRBD1 matching over 9 bases. Germline V gene data show CDR1 as LNHDA and CDR2 as SQIVND (reference sequence). There are 14 residues in the CDR3. With V trimmed by 5 bases and J by 3 bases, 2 bases remained unmatched. The DNA of the CDR3 is TGTGCCAGTAGTTACAGGGGGCTCAATCAGCCCCAGCATTTT. As protein: CASSYRGLNQPQHF.

The chain links TRBV19 to TRBJ1-2, with unresolved D. The CDR3 consists of 13 residues. The germline gives CDR1 LNHDA, CDR2 SQIVND (reference sequence). V gave up 1 base and J gave up 4 bases, with 7 bases separating them. CDR3 nucleotides: TGTGCCAGTAGTATAGCGGGATCCTATGGCTACACCTTC. Its translation: CASSIAGSYGYTF.

The chain recombines TRBV20-1 with TRBJ2-4; TRBD2 aligns across 13 bases. CDR1 is DFQATT and CDR2 is SNEGSKA in the germline V gene (reference sequence). This CDR3 has 19 residues. The CDR3 region is CSGQPGLAGPDLAKNIQYF. The CDR3 region has the DNA TGCAGCGGCCAACCGGGACTAGCGGGACCGGACCTAGCCAAAAACATTCAGTACTTC.

V is TRBV7-2 and J is TRBJ2-2, with TRBD1 matching 7 bases. Trimming at V came to 5 bases and at J to 1 base, leaving 7 bases not matched to a gene. This CDR3 is 16 amino acids long. CDR1 is SGHTA, CDR2 FQGNSA, per germline. The DNA of the CDR3 is TGTGCCAGCAGCCGAACAGGGACAGTGAACACCGGGGAGCTGTTTTTT. This codes for CASSRTGTVNTGELFF.

The J gene is TRBJ2-7, the V gene TRBV6-2 or TRBV6-3; 10 bases agree with TRBD2. V was pared by 4 bases and J by 3 bases, with 6 bases of the junction left unmatched. The germline V gene encodes CDR1 MNHEY and CDR2 SVGEGT. The CDR3 consists of 15 residues. In DNA form, the CDR3 reads TGTGCCAGCAGTTCTCTCATAGCGGGAGGCTACGAGCAGTACTTC. Translated, it gives CASSSLIAGGYEQYF.

This clonotype has a single count. The chain carries TRBV28 and TRBJ1-5; D possibly corresponds to TRBD1 (5 bases). V lost 6 bases and J lost 7, with 25 bases in between. Per germline, CDR1 MDHEN and CDR2 SYDVKM. The CDR3 runs 17 residues. CDR3 nucleotide sequence: TGTGCCAGCAGCCGCCGGGTTGGACATTCGTCGGTACAGCCCCAGCATTTT. It codes for CASSRRVGHSSVQPQHF.

This clonotype was seen only once. The J gene is TRBJ2-1, the V gene TRBV5-6, with 10 nucleotides matching TRBD2. J lost 7 bases, V lost 3 bases, and 10 bases had no gene match. From germline, CDR1 is SGHDT and CDR2 YYEEEE. The CDR3 consists of 16 residues. The CDR3 nucleotides read TGTGCCAGCAGCTCGCGTCTAGCGGGGGTAAAGAATGAGCAGTTCTTC. Translating it yields CASSSRLAGVKNEQFF.

This sequence joins TRBV20-1 and TRBJ2-3, with D uncertain. Germline V gene lookup returns CDR1 DFQATT and CDR2 SNEGSKA (reference sequence). This CDR3 region has 10 residues. The V gene lost 3 bases and the J gene lost 5 bases, with 3 bases spanning the gap. In DNA, the CDR3 is TGCAGTGCTAGGGAAGATACGCAGTATTTT. Its protein product is CSAREDTQYF.

V usage is TRBV27 and J usage is TRBJ1-5; possible D gene TRBD1, 5 bases. Germline values: CDR1 MNHEY, CDR2 SMNVEV (reference sequence). V was clipped by 6 bases and J by 9 bases, with 15 bases between them. The CDR3 is 13 amino acids. CDR3 protein: CASSSGFPGPQHF. The CDR3 DNA reads TGTGCCAGCAGCTCAGGGTTCCCAGGGCCCCAGCATTTT.

This clonotype was counted only a few times. The DNA for the CDR3 is TGTGCCAGCAGCAACTCCCCGGACAGGGAAGATACGCAGTATTTT. Its translation: CASSNSPDREDTQYF. This chain connects TRBV14 to TRBJ2-3, with TRBD1 matching over 8 bases. Germline CDR1 SGHDN, CDR2 FVKESK. V dropped 5 bases and J dropped 5; count of bases not matched to a gene: 9. The CDR3 contains 15 residues.

In DNA form, the CDR3 reads TGTGCCAGCAGCACAGCGGGAGGGGGCTACGAGCAGTACTTC. The encoded protein is CASSTAGGGYEQYF. The chain combines TRBV7-2 with TRBJ2-7; 10 positions match TRBD2. This CDR3 has 14 amino acids. CDR1 is SGHTA and CDR2 is FQGNSA in the germline V gene. Trimming removed 5 bases from V and 3 bases from J; junction bases left unmatched: 4.

V gene TRBV30 combines with J gene TRBJ1-6; D remains unclear. Trimming took off 1 base at V and 6 bases at J, with 10 bases between the two ends. This CDR3 is 14 amino acids long. Germline V gives CDR1 GTSNPN, CDR2 SVGIG (reference sequence). DNA for the CDR3: TGTGCCTGGAGTGGCCCCGAAACTAATTCACCCCTCCACTTT. This translates into CAWSGPETNSPLHF.

This rearrangement joins TRBV7-9 to TRBJ1-3; D gene ambiguous. The CDR3 contains 13 residues. V shed 0 bases and J shed 3 bases, with 3 bases lying between them. Germline values: CDR1 SEHNR, CDR2 FQNEAQ (reference sequence). The CDR3 protein is CASSLAGGNTIYF. The CDR3 nucleotides read TGTGCCAGCAGCTTAGCAGGTGGAAACACCATATATTTT.

The chain employs TRBV19 and TRBJ2-7; either TRBD1 or TRBD2 may fit D (6 bases each). Germline values: CDR1 LNHDA, CDR2 SQIVND (reference sequence). CDR3 length: 11 amino acids. V was clipped by 5 bases and J by 9 bases, with 11 bases between them. The CDR3 DNA reads as TGTGCCAGTAGTGACTCGGGGGCGCAGTACTTC. It translates to CASSDSGAQYF.

This chain uses TRBV29-1 with TRBJ2-1, with 7 bases aligning to TRBD1. CDR3 size: 16 residues. The V segment lost 6 bases and the J segment 0 bases; nucleotides outside the gene matches: 11. In germline, CDR1 is SQVTM, CDR2 ANQGSEA. CDR3 amino acids: CSVRGQAPSSYNEQFF. DNA of the CDR3: TGCAGCGTACGAGGACAGGCCCCAAGCTCCTACAATGAGCAGTTCTTC.

The chain links TRBV5-4 to TRBJ2-7; TRBD2 aligns across 11 bases. Germline assignment: CDR1 SGHNT and CDR2 YYREEE (reference sequence). The CDR3 contains 16 residues. V shed 1 base, J shed 0 bases, and the junction held 3 bases outside the gene matches. The CDR3 DNA is TGTGCCAGCAGCTTGCTAGCGGGAGGTACCTCCTACGAGCAGTACTTC. Translated: CASSLLAGGTSYEQYF.